The 19 T cell receptor beta chains in this list originate from one sample, sequenced in a study of blood T cell repertoires in COVID-19 (dated by TCRdb to the early 2020s). Library preparation employed the immunoSEQ multiplex PCR assay. TCRdb retrieved this table from immuneACCESS and kept in-frame rearrangements only. Not all clones are present; in checked studies, unresolved V genes account for under half, and no reason is known for the remainder. Here the sample has 320,000 or so clones; over 70% occur a single time. The ten largest clones add up to less than 6.5% of the sample. Sample: PBMCs or T cells enriched from blood (not recorded which). The receptors shown here come from a man between 25 and 39 years old who had recovered from COVID-19.

V gene TRBV19 combines with J gene TRBJ2-5; D gene uncertain. Germline CDR1 and CDR2: LNHDA and SQIVND (reference sequence). Trimming took 5 bases from V and 3 from J, leaving 10 bases between them. The CDR3 contains 13 residues. The CDR3 bases are TGTGCCAGTAGTTGGTCGTCAGAAGAGACCCAGTACTTC. It translates to CASSWSSEETQYF.

The rearrangement uses TRBV19 and TRBJ2-7; 9 bases align to TRBD1. Losses at the gene ends were 7 bases for V and 5 bases for J; bases not matched to a gene: 6. Germline CDR1 and CDR2: LNHDA and SQIVND (reference sequence). The CDR3 is 13 amino acids. CDR3 DNA: TGTGCCAGTACTGACAGGGGGGCCCACGAGCAGTACTTC. Residues: CASTDRGAHEQYF.

The rearrangement uses TRBV6-5 and TRBJ1-5; possible D gene TRBD1, 6 bases. Germline V gene lookup returns CDR1 MNHEY and CDR2 SVGAGI. Trimming stripped 6 bases from V and 2 bases from J, with 14 bases between. The CDR3 is made up of 15 amino acids. The CDR3 region has the DNA TGTGCCAGCAGCACCCGGGCAGGGGGCAATCAGCCCCAGCATTTT. Residues: CASSTRAGGNQPQHF.

The chain couples TRBV7-9 to TRBJ2-1; D is unclear. V lost 1 base and J 10 bases, leaving 14 bases between the germline ends. The CDR3 is 14 amino acids. Germline V gene lookup returns CDR1 SEHNR and CDR2 FQNEAQ (reference sequence). The CDR3 sequence is CASSLGSSGGEQFF. The CDR3 DNA reads as TGTGCCAGCAGCTTAGGGTCTTCAGGTGGAGAGCAGTTCTTC.

The genes are TRBV5-6 and TRBJ1-6; possible D gene TRBD1, 6 bases. CDR3 length equals 16 residues. CDR1 is SGHDT, CDR2 YYEEEE, per germline. V lost 4 bases and J 5 bases, leaving 16 bases between the germline ends. In DNA, the CDR3 is TGTGCCAGCAGCCGGGGGGGGCCGACGAATAATTCACCCCTCCACTTT. Protein product: CASSRGGPTNNSPLHF.

This chain joins TRBV19 and TRBJ2-7; TRBD1 matches 8 bases. With V trimmed by 4 bases and J by 4 bases, 9 bases remained unmatched. In germline, CDR1 is LNHDA, CDR2 SQIVND (reference sequence). The CDR3 is 15 amino acids. CDR3 region: CASSTDRGSPYEQYF. The CDR3 nucleotides are TGTGCCAGTAGTACCGACAGGGGTTCCCCTTACGAGCAGTACTTC. Full variable domain (remainder filled in from reference TRBV19 and TRBJ2-7): DGGITQSPKYLFRKEGQNVTLSCEQNLNHDAMYWYRQDPGQGLRLIYYSQIVNDFQKGDIAEGYSVSREKKESFPLTVTSAQKNPTAFYLCASSTDRGSPYEQYFGPGTRLTVT.

This clone was counted a single time. The chain has TRBV20-1 and TRBJ2-1; 9 positions match TRBD2. Germline V CDR1 and CDR2: DFQATT, SNEGSKA (reference sequence). J lost 4 bases, V lost 3 bases, and 4 bases had no gene match. This CDR3 region has 14 residues. This CDR3 reads CSASIAGDYNEQFF. CDR3 DNA: TGCAGTGCTAGTATAGCGGGGGATTACAATGAGCAGTTCTTC.

The sample holds one count of this clone. This sequence joins TRBV28 and TRBJ1-3; D is perhaps TRBD1 (6 bases). The ends were cut back, 4 bases at V and 0 bases at J, with 13 bases in the middle. The CDR3 extends over 16 amino acids. The germline gives CDR1 MDHEN, CDR2 SYDVKM. The CDR3, as DNA: TGTGCCAGCAGTTCGTTAGACAGGTACTCTGGAAACACCATATATTTT. It is translated as CASSSLDRYSGNTIYF.

This chain joins TRBV4-1 and TRBJ2-1; D gene ambiguous. V was cut by 4 bases and J by 3 bases, with 13 bases left in between. The CDR3 is 15 residues long. From germline, CDR1 is MGHRA and CDR2 YSYEKL. CDR3 DNA: TGCGCCAGCAGCCCCGACACTTACATCTACAATGAGCAGTTCTTC. It is translated as CASSPDTYIYNEQFF.

This clone was seen once. This chain links TRBV10-3 with TRBJ2-5, with 10 bases aligning to TRBD1. This CDR3 comprises 15 residues. Unmatched junction bases numbered 4, after V lost 4 bases and J lost 2 bases. Germline loops: CDR1 ENHRY, CDR2 SYGVKD. The CDR3 DNA sequence: TGTGCCATCAGTGGACAGGGGGCAGGGCAAGAGACCCAGTACTTC. Its protein is CAISGQGAGQETQYF.

The chain joins TRBV7-2 to TRBJ1-1, with D perhaps matching TRBD1 (5 bases). Germline-derived CDR1 and CDR2 are SGHTA and FQGNSA. The CDR3 is 14 amino acids. V gave up 1 base and J gave up 6 bases, with 12 bases separating them. This CDR3 reads CASSLGQRGAEAFF. CDR3 sequence (DNA): TGTGCCAGCAGCTTAGGACAGCGGGGCGCTGAAGCTTTCTTT.

Turning to this clone: In the same sample, other DNA sequences code for this CDR3. The rearrangement links TRBV11-2 to TRBJ1-2; the match to TRBD1 covers 9 bases. Germline assignment: CDR1 SGHAT and CDR2 FQNNGV. Trimming took 5 bases from V and 4 from J; bases not matched to a gene: 2. The CDR3 totals 13 residues. CDR3 nucleotide sequence: TGTGCCAGCAGCCCGGGACAGGGCTATGGCTACACCTTC. Amino acids: CASSPGQGYGYTF.

A note on this clone: The sample has other DNA sequences that encode this CDR3 too. The chain employs TRBV9 and TRBJ1-1, with D hard to call. V was cut by 0 bases and J by 1 base, with 4 bases left in between. The CDR3 runs 13 residues. Germline V gene sequence: CDR1 SGDLS, CDR2 YYNGEE. CDR3 coding DNA: TGTGCCAGCAGCGTAGCAGGGAACACTGAAGCTTTCTTT. Protein product: CASSVAGNTEAFF.

The J gene is TRBJ1-4, the V gene TRBV9, with 7 bases fitting TRBD1. Losses at the gene ends were 4 bases for V and 7 bases for J; bases not matched to a gene: 4. The CDR3 length is 13 residues. Germline loops: CDR1 SGDLS, CDR2 YYNGEE. The CDR3 DNA sequence: TGTGCCAGCAGCACCCGGGACAGTGAAAAACTGTTTTTT. This codes for CASSTRDSEKLFF.

The chain employs TRBV5-4 and TRBJ2-3; 7 nucleotides line up with TRBD2. In germline, CDR1 is SGHNT, CDR2 YYREEE (reference sequence). This CDR3 contains 15 residues. J gave up 2 bases and V 4 bases, and 7 bases lay outside the gene matches. CDR3 amino acids: CASSPSGAHTDTQYF. In DNA form, the CDR3 reads TGTGCCAGCAGCCCGAGCGGGGCTCACACAGATACGCAGTATTTT.

The chain uses TRBV19 and TRBJ1-2; D possibly corresponds to TRBD1 (5 bases). Germline V lookup: CDR1 LNHDA, CDR2 SQIVND (reference sequence). This CDR3 comprises 17 residues. Trimming took 2 bases from V and 8 from J, leaving 24 bases between them. CDR3 sequence (DNA): TGTGCCAGTAGTATAAGCGGGGAGGGGACCAGAAGATGGGGCTACACCTTC. As protein: CASSISGEGTRRWGYTF. Complete variable domain (other parts from reference TRBV19 and TRBJ1-2): DGGITQSPKYLFRKEGQNVTLSCEQNLNHDAMYWYRQDPGQGLRLIYYSQIVNDFQKGDIAEGYSVSREKKESFPLTVTSAQKNPTAFYLCASSISGEGTRRWGYTFGSGTRLTVV.

The chain is built from TRBV14 and TRBJ2-1; 10 bases map to TRBD2. The V gene end was trimmed by 3 bases and the J gene end by 4 bases; junction bases not matched to a gene: 15. The CDR3 consists of 19 residues. CDR1 SGHDN and CDR2 FVKESK come from the germline V gene. The CDR3 is CASSHHGGQASGGYNEQFF. The CDR3 DNA follows: TGTGCCAGCAGCCATCATGGGGGCCAGGCTAGCGGGGGATACAATGAGCAGTTCTTC.

The chain joins TRBV5-4 to TRBJ2-2, with a possible D match to TRBD2 (6 bases). V was cut by 4 bases and J by 4 bases, with 14 bases left in between. The CDR3 is made up of 15 amino acids. Germline CDR1 and CDR2: SGHNT and YYREEE (reference sequence). CDR3 in amino acids: CASSLGGRSTGELFF. In nucleotides, the CDR3 is TGTGCCAGCAGCCTTGGGGGGAGAAGCACCGGGGAGCTGTTTTTT.

The rearrangement uses TRBV4-1 and TRBJ1-1; tentatively, D is TRBD1 (5 bases). The CDR3 loop spans 13 amino acids. V lost 3 bases, J lost 2 bases, and 7 bases lay in between. Germline loops: CDR1 MGHRA, CDR2 YSYEKL. CDR3 coding DNA: TGCGCCAGCAGCCAGACAGCAAACACTGAAGCTTTCTTT. This translates into CASSQTANTEAFF.